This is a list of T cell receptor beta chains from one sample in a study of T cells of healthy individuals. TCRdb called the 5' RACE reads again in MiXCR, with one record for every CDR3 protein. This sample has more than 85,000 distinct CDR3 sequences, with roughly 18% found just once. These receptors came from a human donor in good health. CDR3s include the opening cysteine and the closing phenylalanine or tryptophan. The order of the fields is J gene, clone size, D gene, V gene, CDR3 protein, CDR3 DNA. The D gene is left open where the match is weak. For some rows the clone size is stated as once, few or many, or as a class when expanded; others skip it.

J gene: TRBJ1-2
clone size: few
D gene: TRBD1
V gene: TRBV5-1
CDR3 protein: CASSFTGTGSYGYTF
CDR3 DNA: TGCGCCAGCAGCTTCACCGGGACAGGGTCATATGGCTACACCTTC

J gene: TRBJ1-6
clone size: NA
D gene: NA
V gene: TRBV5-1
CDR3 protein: CASTPTAGVSPLHF
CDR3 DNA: TGCGCCAGCACCCCGACCGCGGGGGTTTCACCCCTCCACTTT

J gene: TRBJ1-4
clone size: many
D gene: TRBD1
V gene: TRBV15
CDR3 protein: CATNRGRLEKLFF
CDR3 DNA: TGTGCCACGAACAGGGGACGACTTGAAAAACTGTTTTTT

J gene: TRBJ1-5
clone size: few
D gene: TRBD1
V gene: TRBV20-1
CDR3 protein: CSARRGQGVNQPQHF
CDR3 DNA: TGCAGTGCTCGACGGGGACAGGGGGTGAATCAGCCCCAGCATTTT

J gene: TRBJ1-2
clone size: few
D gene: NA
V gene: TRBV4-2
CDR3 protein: CASSQSPIYGYTF
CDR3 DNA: TGTGCCAGCAGCCAAAGTCCGATCTATGGCTACACCTTC

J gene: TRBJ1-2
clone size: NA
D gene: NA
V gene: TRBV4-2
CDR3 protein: CASSQESIYGYTF
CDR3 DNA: TGTGCCAGCAGCCAAGAATCTATTTATGGCTACACCTTC

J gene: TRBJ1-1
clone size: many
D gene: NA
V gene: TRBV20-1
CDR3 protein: CSARARELEAFF
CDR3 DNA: TGCAGTGCTAGAGCCCGCGAGCTGGAAGCTTTCTTT

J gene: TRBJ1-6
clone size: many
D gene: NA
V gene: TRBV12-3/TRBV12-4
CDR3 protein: CASSLGVGRYNSPLHF
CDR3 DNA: TGTGCCAGCAGTTTAGGCGTTGGCCGCTATAATTCACCCCTCCACTTT

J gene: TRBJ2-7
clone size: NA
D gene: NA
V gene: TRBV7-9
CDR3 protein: CASSSPATMPYELYF
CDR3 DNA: TGTGCCAGCAGCAGTCCGGCGACGATGCCCTACGAGCTGTACTTC

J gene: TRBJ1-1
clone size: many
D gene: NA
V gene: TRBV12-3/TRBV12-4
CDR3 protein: CASSPILTVNTEAFF
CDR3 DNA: TGTGCCAGCAGTCCCATCCTGACGGTGAACACTGAAGCTTTCTTT

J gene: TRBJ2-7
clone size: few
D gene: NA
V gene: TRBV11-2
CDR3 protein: CASSLGTAYYEQYF
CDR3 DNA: TGTGCCAGCAGCTTGGGGACCGCGTACTACGAGCAGTACTTC

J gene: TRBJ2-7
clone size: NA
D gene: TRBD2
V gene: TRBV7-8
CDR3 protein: CASSPSSGRVYEQYF
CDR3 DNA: TGTGCCAGCAGCCCATCTAGCGGGCGCGTCTACGAGCAGTACTTC

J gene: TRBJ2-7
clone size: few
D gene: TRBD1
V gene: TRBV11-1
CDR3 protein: CASSLPRTGRLYEQYF
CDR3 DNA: TGTGCCAGCAGCCTCCCTCGGACAGGGAGGCTCTACGAGCAGTACTTC

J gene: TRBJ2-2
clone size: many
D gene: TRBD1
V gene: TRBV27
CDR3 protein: CASRGTGNDRELFF
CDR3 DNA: TGTGCCAGCAGGGGGACAGGGAATGACCGGGAGCTGTTTTTT

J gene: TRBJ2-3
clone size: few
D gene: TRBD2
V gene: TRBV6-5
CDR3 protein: CASSWGLGSDTQYF
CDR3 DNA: TGTGCCAGCAGTTGGGGACTAGGATCAGATACGCAGTATTTT

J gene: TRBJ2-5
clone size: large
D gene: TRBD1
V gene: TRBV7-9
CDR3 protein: CASRAGGGGETQYF
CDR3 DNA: TGTGCCAGCAGGGCAGGGGGCGGAGGAGAGACCCAGTACTTC

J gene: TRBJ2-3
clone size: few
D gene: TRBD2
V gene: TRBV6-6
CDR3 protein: CAMQAGGQDTQYF
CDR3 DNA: TGTGCCATGCAAGCGGGAGGTCAAGATACGCAGTATTTT

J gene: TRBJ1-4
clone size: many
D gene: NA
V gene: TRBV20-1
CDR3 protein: CSAKGRGDGEKLFF
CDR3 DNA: TGCAGTGCAAAAGGGCGGGGTGACGGTGAAAAACTGTTTTTT

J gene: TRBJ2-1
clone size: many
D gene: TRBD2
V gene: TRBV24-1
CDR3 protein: CATSDLTSGGTSSYNEQFF
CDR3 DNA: TGTGCCACCAGTGATTTGACTAGCGGGGGGACGAGCTCCTACAATGAGCAGTTCTTC

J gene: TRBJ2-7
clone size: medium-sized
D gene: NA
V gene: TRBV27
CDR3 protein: CASKRSGGRPYEQYF
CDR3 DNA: TGTGCCAGCAAGAGGAGTGGGGGGAGACCCTACGAGCAGTACTTC

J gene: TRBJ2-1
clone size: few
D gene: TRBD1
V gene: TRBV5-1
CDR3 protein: CASSPDRNNEQFF
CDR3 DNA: TGCGCCAGCAGCCCGGACAGGAACAATGAGCAGTTCTTC

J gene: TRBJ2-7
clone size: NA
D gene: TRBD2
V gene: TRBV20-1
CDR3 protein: CSAREGGGIDYEQYF
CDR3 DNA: TGCAGTGCTAGAGAGGGCGGGGGAATTGACTACGAGCAGTACTTC

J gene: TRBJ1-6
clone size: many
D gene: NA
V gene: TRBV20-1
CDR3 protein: CSARARELLGGNSPLHF
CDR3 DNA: TGCAGTGCTAGAGCGAGGGAGCTACTAGGGGGTAATTCACCCCTCCACTTT

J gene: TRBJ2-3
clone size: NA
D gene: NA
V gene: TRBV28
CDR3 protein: CASSLSLSSTDTQYF
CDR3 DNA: TGTGCCAGCAGTTTATCCCTGTCGAGCACAGATACGCAGTATTTT

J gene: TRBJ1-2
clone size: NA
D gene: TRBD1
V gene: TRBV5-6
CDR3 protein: CASSFNPGGAYGYTF
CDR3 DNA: TGTGCCAGCAGCTTTAATCCAGGGGGGGCCTATGGCTACACCTTC

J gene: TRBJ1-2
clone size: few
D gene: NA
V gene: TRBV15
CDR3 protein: CATSRDLREAPFNYGYTF
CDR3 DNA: TGTGCCACCAGCAGAGATCTCCGGGAGGCTCCGTTTAACTATGGCTACACCTTC

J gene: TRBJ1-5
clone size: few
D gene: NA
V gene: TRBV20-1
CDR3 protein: CSARDHRGGNQPQHF
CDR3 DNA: TGCAGTGCTAGAGATCACCGGGGTGGCAATCAGCCCCAGCATTTT

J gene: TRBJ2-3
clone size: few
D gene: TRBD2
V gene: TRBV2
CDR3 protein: CASPGLAAMDTQYF
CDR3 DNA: TGTGCCAGCCCGGGACTAGCGGCCATGGATACGCAGTATTTT

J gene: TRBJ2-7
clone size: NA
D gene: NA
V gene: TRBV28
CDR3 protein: CASSPLGVYEQYF
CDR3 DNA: TGTGCCAGCAGTCCTCTTGGGGTTTACGAGCAGTACTTC

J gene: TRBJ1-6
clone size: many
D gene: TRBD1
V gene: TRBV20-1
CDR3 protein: CSVRPGTGANSPLHF
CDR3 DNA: TGCAGTGTTAGACCCGGGACAGGGGCCAATTCACCCCTCCACTTT

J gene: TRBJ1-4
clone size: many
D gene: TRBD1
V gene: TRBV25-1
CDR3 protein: CASARQGRSEKLFF
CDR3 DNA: TGTGCCAGCGCCAGACAGGGTCGAAGCGAAAAACTGTTTTTT

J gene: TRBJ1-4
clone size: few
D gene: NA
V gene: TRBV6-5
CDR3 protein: CASTHGGELFF
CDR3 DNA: TGTGCCAGCACCCACGGGGGGGAACTGTTTTTT

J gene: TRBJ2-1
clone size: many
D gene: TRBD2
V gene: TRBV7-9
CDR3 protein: CASSLTEGLAGVFF
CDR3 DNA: TGTGCCAGCAGCTTAACCGAAGGACTAGCGGGAGTTTTCTTC

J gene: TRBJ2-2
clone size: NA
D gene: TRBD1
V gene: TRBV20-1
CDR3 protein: CSAYGQGLGTGELFF
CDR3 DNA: TGCAGTGCCTACGGACAGGGCTTGGGCACCGGGGAGCTGTTTTTT

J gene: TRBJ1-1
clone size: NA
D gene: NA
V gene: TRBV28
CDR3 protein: CASSSSGIYTEAFF
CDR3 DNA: TGTGCCAGCAGTTCTTCCGGGATCTACACTGAAGCTTTCTTT

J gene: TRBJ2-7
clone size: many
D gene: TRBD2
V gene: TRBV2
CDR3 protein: CASSLAGETEQYF
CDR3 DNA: TGTGCCAGCAGCTTAGCGGGAGAGACCGAGCAGTACTTC

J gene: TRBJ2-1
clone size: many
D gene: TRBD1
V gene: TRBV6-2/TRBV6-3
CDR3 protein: CASSSDRVANEQFF
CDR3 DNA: TGTGCCAGCAGTTCGGACAGGGTTGCTAATGAGCAGTTCTTC